The following is a T cell receptor beta chain sequence with its context. The antigen remains undetermined. A much larger clone differs from this one at a single base, so this may be a read error. With a J-beta primer mix and a sample-barcoded 5' primer, a second PCR ran about 7 to 11 cycles. Every sample produced at least 2.5 million CDR3-containing paired-end reads. A single record per CDR3 protein comes from TCRdb applying MiXCR to the 5' RACE reads. This sample yields under 850,000 distinct CDR3 sequences, of which 30% to 45% are seen a single time; approximately 12% belongs to the top ten. The data stem from a study of blood T cells in healthy people across ages. The study, taken as a whole, reports: The CMV status of each donor remained undetermined, and this could have confounded shifts in expanded clonotypes.

Deletions cut 4 bases from V and 7 bases from J, with 24 bases between. The germline CDR1 and CDR2 sequences are SGHKS and YYEKEE (reference sequence). This CDR3 spans 16 amino acids. The study drew donors from healthy Caucasian individuals in Russia aged roughly 6 to 90. Investigators took around 10 milliliters of peripheral blood from every donor. Specimen: blood. The rearrangement uses TRBV5-5 and TRBJ2-7; maybe TRBD2 (6 bases). The clonotype comes from a man aged 18 to 29 in good health. CDR3 DNA sequence: TGTGCCAGCAGCCCTGATGCGGGGTCGACATACAATGAGCAGTACTTC. This sequence encodes CASSPDAGSTYNEQYF.